The 27 T cell receptor beta chains below were found in one sample sequenced in a study of T cell repertoires in cytomegalovirus infection. Each CDR3 protein is one row after TCRdb ran MiXCR on the reads. The sample has hundreds of thousands of distinct CDR3 sequences, roughly 20% seen once. The sequenced sample was CD8+ T cells from PBMCs. These receptors were collected from a human donor in good health (CMV status not recorded). Some clones in this sample may be carry-over from other donors' samples.

This sequence joins TRBV20-1 and TRBJ1-2; 11 bases fit TRBD1. The CDR3 sequence is 15 residues long. The germline gives CDR1 DFQATT, CDR2 SNEGSKA (reference sequence). The trim removed 5 bases at V and 8 bases at J, leaving 13 bases unmatched. The CDR3 region has the DNA TGCAGTGCTCCACTATACCGGGACAGGGGGAGAGGCTACACCTTC. Its protein is CSAPLYRDRGRGYTF.

This clonotype was detected ten times or more. V usage is TRBV3-1 and J usage is TRBJ1-6, with 9 bases fitting TRBD1. Germline CDR1 is LGHDT and CDR2 is YNNKEL (reference sequence). CDR3 length equals 14 residues. The V gene end was trimmed by 1 base and the J gene end by 11 bases; junction bases not matched to a gene: 3. CDR3 amino acids: CASSQGTGDAPLHF. For the CDR3, the DNA is TGTGCCAGCAGCCAAGGGACAGGGGATGCACCCCTCCACTTT.

This clonotype occurred once. This may be a read error: a much more frequent sequence differs by one nucleotide. This chain links TRBV7-2 with TRBJ2-3; 8 bases align to TRBD2. The CDR3 consists of 17 residues. Germline values: CDR1 SGHTA, CDR2 FQGNSA. J was trimmed by 6 bases and V by 7 bases; bases with no gene match: 18. The CDR3 is CASNSSPGLEGFDTQYF. CDR3 in DNA: TGTGCCAGCAACTCTAGCCCGGGACTAGAAGGGTTCGATACGCAGTATTTT.

The chain uses TRBV3-1 and TRBJ2-1; D call uncertain. V dropped 0 bases and J dropped 3 bases, with 9 bases sitting between them. This CDR3 has 15 residues. The germline CDR1 and CDR2 sequences are LGHDT and YNNKEL (reference sequence). CDR3 nucleotide sequence: TGTGCCAGCAGCCAAGAGGGTGTACTCTACAATGAGCAGTTCTTC. Its protein is CASSQEGVLYNEQFF.

This clonotype was recorded a few times. This sequence joins TRBV7-2 and TRBJ1-1; D is unclear. The CDR3 has 15 residues. The germline CDR1 and CDR2 sequences are SGHTA and FQGNSA. The ends were cut back, 1 base at V and 6 bases at J, with 15 bases in the middle. This CDR3 reads CASSLGGSRSPEAFF. CDR3 nucleotide sequence: TGTGCCAGCAGCTTAGGAGGCTCGAGGAGCCCTGAAGCTTTCTTT.

The rearrangement uses TRBV20-1 and TRBJ2-1; D is uncertain. Between the trimmed V and J ends, which lost 0 bases and 9 bases, there was a span of 9 bases. This CDR3 is built from 12 residues. The germline CDR1 and CDR2 sequences are DFQATT and SNEGSKA (reference sequence). Written as DNA, the CDR3 is TGCAGTGCTAGAGATCAAGGAGTTGAGCAGTTCTTC. Protein sequence: CSARDQGVEQFF.

This clonotype was counted only a few times. Just one base apart from a much larger clone, this may be a read error. The gene calls are TRBV27 and TRBJ1-2; 7 nucleotides align to TRBD1. V lost 4 bases and J lost 1; bases outside the gene matches: 0. CDR1 and CDR2 (germline): MNHEY, SMNVEV (reference sequence). The length of the CDR3 is 13 residues. The CDR3 DNA reads TGTGCCAGCAGTTGGGACAGTAACTATGGCTACACCTTC. Protein: CASSWDSNYGYTF.

This clonotype was counted at least ten times. The V call is TRBV7-9, the J call TRBJ1-1; no definite D call. V was cut by 1 base and J by 4 bases, with 10 bases left in between. The CDR3 is 14 residues long. Germline assignment: CDR1 SEHNR and CDR2 FQNEAQ (reference sequence). The CDR3 protein is CASSLGAFGTEAFF. Here the CDR3 DNA reads TGTGCCAGCAGCTTAGGGGCGTTTGGCACTGAAGCTTTCTTT.

V gene TRBV7-2 combines with J gene TRBJ2-7; D not certain. Germline lookup yields CDR1 SGHTA and CDR2 FQGNSA. The CDR3 consists of 14 residues. Trimming stripped 1 base from V and 0 bases from J, with 7 bases between. The CDR3 bases are TGTGCCAGCAGCTTAGGCGTAGTCTCCTACGAGCAGTACTTC. Encoded protein: CASSLGVVSYEQYF.

This sequence joins TRBV10-3 and TRBJ2-2; 8 bases fit TRBD1. With 7 bases clipped from V and 2 bases from J, the junction kept 9 bases outside the gene matches. The CDR3 runs to 16 residues. Per germline, CDR1 ENHRY and CDR2 SYGVKD. CDR3 in amino acids: CAINQPGQANTGELFF. As DNA, the CDR3 is TGTGCCATCAACCAACCGGGACAGGCTAACACCGGGGAGCTGTTTTTT.

This clonotype was observed many times. This rearrangement joins TRBV7-2 to TRBJ2-3; possibly TRBD2 for D (5 bases). Trimming left V 5 bases short and J 1 base short, with 16 bases between. The germline CDR1 and CDR2 sequences are SGHTA and FQGNSA. The CDR3 spans 16 residues. In nucleotides, the CDR3 is TGTGCCAGCAGCCCGCCTGCACTAGACGGCACAGATACGCAGTATTTT. Translated, it gives CASSPPALDGTDTQYF.

Remarks on this clonotype: A read error may explain this, as a much larger clone is one base away. This CDR3 reads CASSQGTGGPFNEQFF. The CDR3 nucleotides read TGTGCCAGCAGCCAAGGTACAGGGGGGCCCTTCAATGAGCAGTTCTTC. This chain connects TRBV14 to TRBJ2-1; 8 bases align to TRBD1. The ends lost 1 base at V and 6 bases at J; junction bases unmatched: 8. Germline V gene lookup returns CDR1 SGHDN and CDR2 FVKESK. This CDR3 has 16 residues.

This clonotype has just a few counts. J is TRBJ2-1 and V is TRBV11-2, with 9 positions matching TRBD2. The ends lost 0 bases at V and 4 bases at J; junction bases unmatched: 4. CDR1 and CDR2 from the germline V gene are SGHAT and FQNNGV. This CDR3 is 16 amino acids long. The chain's CDR3 is CASSLELRGGYNEQFF. The CDR3 nucleotides read TGTGCCAGCAGCTTAGAGTTGCGGGGGGGATACAATGAGCAGTTCTTC. The complete variable domain, with remaining parts taken from reference TRBV11-2 and TRBJ2-1, reads EAGVAQSPRYKIIEKRQSVAFWCNPISGHATLYWYQQILGQGPKLLIQFQNNGVVDDSQLPKDRFSAERLKGVDSTLKIQPAKLEDSAVYLCASSLELRGGYNEQFFGPGTRLTVL.

This chain uses TRBV10-3 with TRBJ2-7; unclear D gene. Trimming took 1 base from V and 2 from J, leaving 6 bases between them. Germline CDR1 ENHRY, CDR2 SYGVKD. The CDR3 spans 13 residues. The CDR3 spells CAISELVTYEQYF. In nucleotides, the CDR3 is TGTGCCATCAGTGAGTTGGTGACCTACGAGCAGTACTTC.

The chain carries TRBV7-9 and TRBJ2-7; the D gene is possibly TRBD2 (5 bases). Germline V CDR1 and CDR2: SEHNR, FQNEAQ (reference sequence). V shed 5 bases and J shed 5 bases, with 16 bases lying between them. The CDR3 loop spans 14 amino acids. The CDR3 region has the DNA TGTGCCAGCAGCCCCAAGGACTTCTCGGACGAGCAGTACTTC. Residues: CASSPKDFSDEQYF.

This clonotype was picked up a small number of times. The J gene is TRBJ2-3, the V gene TRBV7-6, with a tentative D call TRBD1 (6 bases). The CDR3 runs 16 residues. CDR1 is SGHVS and CDR2 is FNYEAQ in the germline V gene. V was cut by 5 bases and J by 0 bases, with 15 bases left in between. The CDR3 DNA reads TGTGCCAGCAGCGACCGGGACAACTCTAGCACAGATACGCAGTATTTT. Protein: CASSDRDNSSTDTQYF.

This clonotype came up a few times. The CDR3 loop is CASSSTPTSGGSTDTQYF. In DNA form, the CDR3 reads TGTGCCAGCAGCTCCACTCCGACTAGCGGGGGGAGCACAGATACGCAGTATTTT. The V gene is TRBV7-3, the J gene TRBJ2-3; 13 bases align to TRBD2. Germline CDR1 reads SGHTA; CDR2 reads FQGTGA. V shed 4 bases, J shed 0 bases, and the junction held 7 bases outside the gene matches. There are 18 residues in the CDR3.

This clonotype was found a few times. V and J are TRBV5-4 and TRBJ1-2; possible D gene TRBD1, 6 bases. This CDR3 has 14 residues. V was trimmed by 4 bases and J by 0 bases, leaving 10 bases between them. Germline assignment: CDR1 SGHNT and CDR2 YYREEE (reference sequence). In DNA form, the CDR3 reads TGTGCCAGCAGCGAGCCAGGGGCTAACTATGGCTACACCTTC. Amino acid sequence: CASSEPGANYGYTF.

This clonotype came up a few times. V is TRBV27 and J is TRBJ1-1; D ambiguous. The CDR3 sequence is 15 residues long. Trimming left V 4 bases short and J 0 bases short, with 12 bases between. Germline V lookup: CDR1 MNHEY, CDR2 SMNVEV (reference sequence). The DNA for the CDR3 is TGTGCCAGCAGTTCCGGCTACTCGGTGAACACTGAAGCTTTCTTT. Amino acids: CASSSGYSVNTEAFF.

The V and J genes are TRBV28 and TRBJ1-1; D call uncertain. With 7 bases removed from V and 10 bases from J, the gap between germline ends came to 16 bases. This CDR3 region has 12 residues. Germline V CDR1 and CDR2: MDHEN, SYDVKM. CDR3 in amino acids: CASTSGLRGAFF. The CDR3 DNA reads TGTGCCAGCACCTCAGGACTTCGGGGAGCTTTCTTT. The complete variable domain, with remaining parts taken from reference TRBV28 and TRBJ1-1, reads DVKVTQSSRYLVKRTGEKVFLECVQDMDHENMFWYRQDPGLGLRLIYFSYDVKMKEKGDIPEGYSVSREKKERFSLILESASTNQTSMYLCASTSGLRGAFFGQGTRLTVV.

This chain uses TRBV7-3 with TRBJ1-1; no clear D gene. The ends were cut back, 8 bases at V and 3 bases at J, with 19 bases in the middle. The CDR3 has 15 amino acids. Germline CDR1 is SGHTA and CDR2 is FQGTGA. The CDR3 DNA reads as TGTGCCAGCTCGGAAGGGCCCTTTAAGGACACTGAAGCTTTCTTT. Translated, it gives CASSEGPFKDTEAFF. Supplemented by reference TRBV7-3 and TRBJ1-1, the full variable domain reads GAGVSQTPSNKVTEKGKYVELRCDPISGHTALYWYRQSLGQGPEFLIYFQGTGAADDSGLPNDRFFAVRPEGSVSTLKIQRTERGDSAVYLCASSEGPFKDTEAFFGQGTRLTVV.

This clonotype came up many times. V and J are TRBV27 and TRBJ1-6, with TRBD1 matching 9 bases. V lost 6 bases and J lost 10; bases outside the gene matches: 7. The CDR3 extends over 14 amino acids. Germline CDR1 and CDR2: MNHEY and SMNVEV (reference sequence). CDR3 protein: CASSLDRGSSPLHF. Written as DNA, the CDR3 is TGTGCCAGCAGCCTAGACAGGGGGTCGTCACCCCTCCACTTT.

This clonotype has only one observation. The rearrangement joins TRBV20-1 to TRBJ2-1; D gene unclear. Germline V gives CDR1 DFQATT, CDR2 SNEGSKA (reference sequence). Trimming left V 3 bases short and J 10 bases short, with 7 bases between. The CDR3 runs to 10 residues. CDR3 sequence (DNA): TGCAGTGCTAGGGTAGGGGAGCAGTTCTTC. Its protein product is CSARVGEQFF.

The J gene is TRBJ2-1, the V gene TRBV5-1, with D tentatively TRBD1 (7 bases). With 2 bases removed from V and 6 bases from J, the gap between germline ends came to 12 bases. The CDR3 totals 14 residues. Germline-derived CDR1 and CDR2 are SGHRS and YFSETQ. The CDR3 loop is CASSFRGAFNEQFF. The CDR3 DNA follows: TGCGCCAGCAGCTTCAGGGGGGCCTTCAATGAGCAGTTCTTC.

The table lists this clonotype with many counts. This chain's CDR3 is CSARRGLAGGPTKNIQYF. The DNA of the CDR3 is TGCAGTGCTAGAAGGGGACTAGCGGGGGGGCCAACCAAAAACATTCAGTACTTC. The rearrangement uses TRBV20-1 and TRBJ2-4, with TRBD2 matching 16 bases. The V gene end was trimmed by 2 bases and the J gene end by 2 bases; junction bases not matched to a gene: 6. The CDR3 is 18 residues long. Germline assignment: CDR1 DFQATT and CDR2 SNEGSKA (reference sequence).

The chain combines TRBV7-6 with TRBJ1-5; D is perhaps TRBD1 (5 bases). CDR3 length: 15 amino acids. Germline CDR1 SGHVS, CDR2 FNYEAQ. Between the trimmed V and J ends, which lost 4 bases and 7 bases, there was a span of 17 bases. The CDR3 sequence: CASSWGQGQGQPQHF. The CDR3 DNA is TGTGCCAGCAGCTGGGGTCAGGGCCAAGGGCAGCCCCAGCATTTT.

There are many counts of this clonotype. The V and J genes are TRBV7-3 and TRBJ2-1, with D tentatively TRBD2 (5 bases). CDR3 size: 16 residues. V was pared by 4 bases and J by 3 bases, with 16 bases between. Germline CDR1 SGHTA, CDR2 FQGTGA. CDR3 bases: TGTGCCAGCAGCTCTCCAGGAACCGGGAACTACAATGAGCAGTTCTTC. This gives the protein CASSSPGTGNYNEQFF.